The clone carrying this T cell receptor beta chain has just one count. Its antigen is undetermined. This CDR3 has 15 residues. Germline CDR1 reads MNHEY; CDR2 reads SVGAGI. V was pared by 6 bases and J by 0 bases, with 5 bases of the junction left unmatched. Sequencing was performed with immunoSEQ multiplex PCR; in TCRdb, only in-frame clones are kept and a portion is missing. The sample consists of just under 65,000 clones, over 90% of them appearing once. The source of the sample is a study of graft-versus-host responses after intestinal transplantation. Study context: Isolated intestinal, liver-intestinal, or multivisceral transplants were what recipients had. Broader study findings: When patients had graft-donor T cell macrochimerism, their allografts held high graft-versus-host to host-versus-graft clonal ratios. Recipient marrow held GvH clones, some first seen in ileum or blood.

J is TRBJ2-3 and V is TRBV6-5; 8 positions agree with TRBD2. Material: unstimulated CD8+ T cells sorted from spleen or lymph node cells, obtained before transplant. This sequence was found in a human donor who was the organ donor for an intestinal transplant. CDR3 DNA: TGTGCCAGCAGACCTTTAGCGGGGAGCACAGATACGCAGTATTTT. This translates into CASRPLAGSTDTQYF.